This T cell receptor (beta chain) was obtained from a study of OX40 agonist ivuxolimab in advanced cancers. For the study at large: Six ivuxolimab dose levels, 0.01 to 10 mg/kg, were given intravenously every 2 weeks.

The table lists this clone with a count of one. Baseline, cycle 4 day 1, and cycle 7 day 1 were the blood sampling points. Clones were sequenced by immunoSEQ multiplex PCR, and TCRdb holds only the in-frame ones, with some missing. The sample has about 100,000 clones; about 89% are singletons. CDR3 size: 14 residues. V was cut by 5 bases and J by 2 bases, with 12 bases left in between. Germline-derived CDR1 and CDR2 are MNHNY and SVGAGI (reference sequence). The clonotype was recovered from an adult with an advanced solid tumor such as melanoma, head and neck, liver or kidney cancer. The chain employs TRBV6-6 and TRBJ1-2, with no clear D. Specimen: CD4+ or CD8+ T cells sorted from blood, collected in a trial of the OX40 agonist ivuxolimab. The CDR3 is CASSQPGRNYGYTF. CDR3 DNA: TGTGCCAGCAGTCAACCAGGACGGAACTATGGCTACACCTTC.